The subject of this entry is one T cell receptor (beta chain). This entry belongs to a study of T cells in localized non-small cell lung cancer. The trim removed 1 base at V and 6 bases at J, leaving 5 bases unmatched. Germline-derived CDR1 and CDR2 are MNHEY and SVGAGI. This CDR3 is 15 amino acids long. Data came from immunoSEQ multiplex PCR; TCRdb stores just in-frame clones and leaves some out. This sample has 30,000 to 35,000 clones, with 85% to 95% found just once. The chain recombines TRBV6-5 with TRBJ2-2; TRBD1 agrees at 7 bases. Sample: peripheral blood, taken before any cancer treatment. This sequence was found in a female donor over 55 with stage I lung adenocarcinoma. The CDR3 loop is CASSYLVQGPGELFF. CDR3 sequence (DNA): TGTGCCAGCAGTTACTTGGTACAGGGGCCCGGGGAGCTGTTTTTT.